The present T cell receptor (beta chain) was sequenced within a study of T-cell reconstitution after alpha-beta-depleted transplantation in children. A TCRbeta library incorporating unique molecular identifiers was prepared. From the PCR reads, TCRdb called clonotypes with MiXCR, one entry per CDR3 protein. The repertoire includes some 600,000 distinct CDR3 sequences, 10% to 15% of them detected once, and around 2% sits in the top ten. General study results and limits: Some patients' high day-60 TCRbeta diversity was attributed to recipient cells surviving conditioning. There were reportedly several hundred expanded graft clones from which alpha-beta T cells came about two months after transplant. The authors attributed T-cell counts and diversity one year after transplant mostly to newly produced T cells.

In this sample, this clonotype turned up many times. The antigen remains undetermined. The origin of this receptor is a male patient between 10 and 17 years old who had a stem cell transplant for acute myeloid leukemia, so the T cells may come from the graft donor. This specimen was PBMCs, mostly from graft donor cells, taken 360 days after TCRalphabeta/CD19-depleted stem cell transplant.

This CDR3 is CSAIGGAFETQYF. The CDR3 nucleotides are TGCAGTGCTATCGGGGGCGCTTTTGAGACCCAGTACTTC. J is TRBJ2-5 and V is TRBV20-1; D possibly matches TRBD1 or TRBD2 (6 bases each). Germline lookup yields CDR1 DFQATT and CDR2 SNEGSKA (reference sequence). The ends were cut back, 4 bases at V and 5 bases at J, with 14 bases in the middle. The CDR3 runs to 13 residues.